Following are 25 T cell receptor beta chains from one sample sequenced in a study of T-cell reconstitution after alpha-beta-depleted transplantation in children. Preparation of the TCRbeta library involved a method that used unique molecular identifiers. Each CDR3 protein gets one entry after TCRdb re-called the PCR reads with MiXCR. The sample carries more than 200,000 distinct CDR3 sequences, 25% recorded once. Sequencing used PBMCs, obtained before TCRalphabeta/CD19-depleted stem cell transplant. The receptors were sampled from a girl aged 2 to 9 with Fanconi anemia, due to receive a stem cell transplant.

V gene TRBV12-3 or TRBV12-4 combines with J gene TRBJ2-2; D is perhaps TRBD1 (6 bases). V lost 6 bases, J lost 3 bases, and 8 bases lay in between. The CDR3 consists of 13 residues. Written as DNA, the CDR3 is TGTGCCAGCAGACAGGGTGACACCGGGGAGCTGTTTTTT. The encoded protein is CASRQGDTGELFF.

This chain links TRBV2 with TRBJ1-1; TRBD1 aligns across 9 bases. CDR3 length equals 12 residues. Germline loops: CDR1 SNHLY, CDR2 FYNNEI. V dropped 0 bases and J dropped 10; count of bases not matched to a gene: 0. CDR3 sequence (DNA): TGTGCCAGCAGTGAAGCGGGACAGGGAGCTTTCTTT. This gives the protein CASSEAGQGAFF.

This clonotype was seen many times. The chain couples TRBV28 to TRBJ2-1; D remains unclear. V lost 5 bases to trimming and J lost 8 bases, with 4 bases between them. The CDR3 length is 10 residues. Germline CDR1 and CDR2: MDHEN and SYDVKM. CDR3 protein: CASSSDEQFF. The DNA of the CDR3 is TGTGCCAGCAGTAGCGATGAGCAGTTCTTC.

In the case of this clonotype: Its ends do not fully match the called genes, so a read error is possible. The gene calls are TRBV20-1 and TRBJ2-1; TRBD1 is a possible D gene (6 bases). The germline V gene encodes CDR1 DFQATT and CDR2 SNEGSKA (reference sequence). CDR3 size: 17 residues. The CDR3 DNA reads as TGCTGTGCTAGTGGGGGCTCCATCCACTCGATCTACAATGAGCAGTTCTTC. It translates to CCASGGSIHSIYNEQFF.

This clonotype was detected a few times. J is TRBJ2-5 and V is TRBV6-1, with 10 bases lining up with TRBD2. CDR3 length: 14 amino acids. Germline assignment: CDR1 MNHNS and CDR2 SASEGT. Unmatched junction bases numbered 0, after V lost 2 bases and J lost 3 bases. CDR3: CASSETSGEETQYF. CDR3 nucleotides: TGTGCCAGCAGTGAAACTAGCGGGGAAGAGACCCAGTACTTC.

This clonotype was counted ten times or more. This chain joins TRBV6-1 and TRBJ2-7, with 12 bases fitting TRBD2. This CDR3 comprises 13 residues. Germline values: CDR1 MNHNS, CDR2 SASEGT. The V and J ends lost 7 bases and 4 bases, in that order; junction bases with no gene match: 2. The DNA for the CDR3 is TGTGCCAGCAACCTAGCGGGAGGGTACGAGCAGTACTTC. This gives the protein CASNLAGGYEQYF.

This clonotype came up many times. The V gene is TRBV28, the J gene TRBJ2-2, with unresolved D. Germline V gene lookup returns CDR1 MDHEN and CDR2 SYDVKM. There are 12 residues in the CDR3. V lost 2 bases, J lost 7 bases, and 5 bases lay in between. The CDR3 loop is CASSLMVGELFF. The CDR3 DNA reads as TGTGCCAGCAGTTTAATGGTCGGGGAGCTGTTTTTT. Variable domain in full (rest from reference TRBV28 and TRBJ2-2): DVKVTQSSRYLVKRTGEKVFLECVQDMDHENMFWYRQDPGLGLRLIYFSYDVKMKEKGDIPEGYSVSREKKERFSLILESASTNQTSMYLCASSLMVGELFFGEGSRLTVL.

This clonotype occurred a few times. The rearrangement links TRBV16 to TRBJ2-7; D possibly matches TRBD1 or TRBD2 (5 bases each). CDR3 size: 15 residues. Germline-derived CDR1 and CDR2 are KGHSY and FQNENV. V gave up 2 bases and J gave up 1 base, with 12 bases separating them. The CDR3 DNA is TGTGCCAGCAGCCAAGAAATAGGGACGTCCTACGAGCAGTACTTC. Protein: CASSQEIGTSYEQYF.

This clonotype was seen only a few times. This rearrangement joins TRBV29-1 to TRBJ2-7; perhaps TRBD1 as D (5 bases). Looked up from germline, CDR1 is SQVTM and CDR2 is ANQGSEA. The CDR3 runs to 13 residues. The V end lost 6 bases, the J end lost 3 bases, and 15 bases lay between the germline ends. CDR3 in amino acids: CSVDNGRDYEQYF. The CDR3 coding sequence is TGCAGCGTGGACAACGGCAGGGACTACGAGCAGTACTTC.

The V call is TRBV5-1, the J call TRBJ2-7; D is perhaps TRBD2 (5 bases). The CDR3 extends over 12 amino acids. Germline CDR1 is SGHRS and CDR2 is YFSETQ. V was trimmed by 4 bases and J by 4 bases, leaving 9 bases between them. CDR3 region: CASSEGWYEQYF. The DNA of the CDR3 is TGCGCCAGCAGCGAGGGATGGTACGAGCAGTACTTC.

The CDR3 DNA reads TGTGCCAGCACCTGGGGGAGGGGAGATGAATATGGCTACACCTTC. Its protein product is CASTWGRGDEYGYTF. The rearrangement links TRBV7-2 to TRBJ1-2, with D possibly TRBD1 on 5 matching bases. Trimming removed 7 bases at V and 5 bases at J, with 20 bases between. This CDR3 has 15 residues. Germline CDR1 is SGHTA and CDR2 is FQGNSA.

There are a few counts of this clonotype. The chain has TRBV7-3 and TRBJ2-1; the D is unclear. Germline CDR1 and CDR2: SGHTA and FQGTGA. The CDR3 is made up of 15 amino acids. Trimming left V 5 bases short and J 1 base short, with 12 bases between. The CDR3 sequence: CASSLSGTSYNEQFF. The DNA for the CDR3 is TGTGCCAGCAGCCTAAGTGGCACATCCTACAATGAGCAGTTCTTC. Together with reference TRBV7-3 and TRBJ2-1, the CDR3 gives the full variable domain: GAGVSQTPSNKVTEKGKYVELRCDPISGHTALYWYRQSLGQGPEFLIYFQGTGAADDSGLPNDRFFAVRPEGSVSTLKIQRTERGDSAVYLCASSLSGTSYNEQFFGPGTRLTVL.

The CDR3 reads CASSLGFASDYNEQFF. CDR3 bases: TGTGCCAGCAGCTTAGGGTTCGCTAGCGATTACAATGAGCAGTTCTTC. The chain couples TRBV7-2 to TRBJ2-1, with D tentatively TRBD2 (6 bases). The CDR3 runs to 16 residues. Germline loops: CDR1 SGHTA, CDR2 FQGNSA. Trimming took off 1 base at V and 4 bases at J, with 14 bases between the two ends. Using reference TRBV7-2 and TRBJ2-1 for the parts outside the CDR3, the full variable domain is GAGVSQSPSNKVTEKGKDVELRCDPISGHTALYWYRQSLGQGLEFLIYFQGNSAPDKSGLPSDRFSAERTGGSVSTLTIQRTQQEDSAVYLCASSLGFASDYNEQFFGPGTRLTVL.

There are many counts of this clonotype. This chain joins TRBV7-2 and TRBJ2-7; D is undetermined. V gave up 3 bases and J gave up 6 bases, with 6 bases separating them. Germline V lookup: CDR1 SGHTA, CDR2 FQGNSA. The CDR3 totals 11 residues. The CDR3 coding sequence is TGTGCCAGCAGCTTCCTTACCGAGCAGTACTTC. It codes for CASSFLTEQYF. Using reference TRBV7-2 and TRBJ2-7 for the parts outside the CDR3, the full variable domain is GAGVSQSPSNKVTEKGKDVELRCDPISGHTALYWYRQSLGQGLEFLIYFQGNSAPDKSGLPSDRFSAERTGGSVSTLTIQRTQQEDSAVYLCASSFLTEQYFGPGTRLTVT.

The V and J genes are TRBV20-1 and TRBJ2-3; 15 nucleotides line up with TRBD2. V trimming: 4 bases; J trimming: 0 bases; junction bases outside the gene matches: 8. This CDR3 comprises 18 residues. In germline, CDR1 is DFQATT, CDR2 SNEGSKA (reference sequence). The CDR3 nucleotides are TGCAGTGCTACTGGACTAGCGGGGGGGAGGAGTAGCACAGATACGCAGTATTTT. It is translated as CSATGLAGGRSSTDTQYF.

This chain connects TRBV9 to TRBJ2-1; 8 bases fit TRBD2. CDR1 and CDR2 (germline): SGDLS, YYNGEE. The CDR3 is 20 residues long. V lost 0 bases to trimming and J lost 9 bases; unmatched junction nucleotides: 23. DNA for the CDR3: TGTGCCAGCAGCGTAGCCGCCCTCTCCAGCGGGAGATCTTTTTTGGGTGAGCAGTTCTTC. The encoded protein is CASSVAALSSGRSFLGEQFF.

There are many counts of this clonotype. CDR3 bases: TGTGCCACCTTGACTACGGGGACAGCTGTTAGTGGCTACACCTTC. It specifies CATLTTGTAVSGYTF. The V and J genes are TRBV21-1 and TRBJ1-2; the listed D gene, TRBD1, was not tested against the DNA. TRBV21-1 counts as a pseudogene. The CDR3 runs 15 residues.

The J gene is TRBJ1-5, the V gene TRBV12-3 or TRBV12-4; a possible D gene is TRBD1 (5 bases). CDR3 size: 19 residues. The ends were cut back, 3 bases at V and 1 base at J, with 22 bases in the middle. DNA for the CDR3: TGTGCCAGCAGTTTTGAATTGGGGGTCGTGGCCTTGAGCAATCAGCCCCAGCATTTT. Protein: CASSFELGVVALSNQPQHF.

The V call is TRBV29-1, the J call TRBJ1-1; D is uncertain. Germline assignment: CDR1 SQVTM and CDR2 ANQGSEA. V lost 0 bases and J lost 5, with 31 bases in between. This CDR3 contains 20 residues. Here the CDR3 reads CSVEDLAVVTGTLVRTEAFF. The CDR3 coding sequence is TGCAGCGTTGAAGATCTGGCGGTCGTGACTGGCACACTGGTGAGGACTGAAGCTTTCTTT.

The chain carries TRBV11-2 and TRBJ2-1; 8 bases are a match to TRBD1. This CDR3 comprises 15 residues. V trimming: 5 bases; J trimming: 6 bases; junction bases outside the gene matches: 9. In germline, CDR1 is SGHAT, CDR2 FQNNGV. The CDR3 protein is CASSVQGAPGNEQFF. The CDR3 DNA follows: TGTGCCAGCAGCGTCCAGGGGGCTCCTGGCAATGAGCAGTTCTTC.

V gene TRBV28 combines with J gene TRBJ2-7; D might be TRBD1 (6 bases). This CDR3 spans 14 amino acids. With 3 bases removed from V and 2 bases from J, the gap between germline ends came to 11 bases. Germline CDR1 is MDHEN and CDR2 is SYDVKM. The CDR3 sequence: CASSFSGDTYEQYF. The CDR3 nucleotides read TGTGCCAGCAGTTTTTCTGGGGACACCTACGAGCAGTACTTC.

J is TRBJ2-1 and V is TRBV6-5, with 9 bases matching TRBD2. Germline V CDR1 and CDR2: MNHEY, SVGAGI. The CDR3 is 16 amino acids. V dropped 0 bases and J dropped 7; count of bases not matched to a gene: 7. DNA for the CDR3: TGTGCCAGCAGTTACTCAGGGGCGGGAGGGCTAAATGAGCAGTTCTTC. Its protein product is CASSYSGAGGLNEQFF.

The table lists this clonotype with many counts. This chain uses TRBV20-1 with TRBJ2-4; possibly TRBD1 for D (6 bases). The CDR3 is made up of 15 amino acids. From germline, CDR1 is DFQATT and CDR2 SNEGSKA (reference sequence). V shed 6 bases and J shed 0 bases, with 15 bases lying between them. CDR3 region: CSAQWTALAKNIQYF. CDR3 in DNA: TGCAGTGCCCAATGGACAGCCCTAGCCAAAAACATTCAGTACTTC.

This clonotype came up a few times. This chain joins TRBV5-5 and TRBJ2-3; TRBD1 is a possible D gene (6 bases). CDR1 is SGHKS, CDR2 YYEKEE, per germline (reference sequence). The CDR3 length is 15 residues. V was clipped by 5 bases and J by 1 base, with 14 bases between them. This CDR3 reads CASRLAGARTDTQYF. In nucleotides, the CDR3 is TGTGCCAGCAGGCTGGCAGGGGCGCGCACAGATACGCAGTATTTT.

The table lists this clonotype with many counts. This chain links TRBV20-1 with TRBJ2-1, with a possible D match to TRBD2 (5 bases). CDR1 and CDR2 from the germline V gene are DFQATT and SNEGSKA (reference sequence). The ends were cut back, 4 bases at V and 12 bases at J, with 13 bases in the middle. This CDR3 has 11 amino acids. CDR3 region: CSATISEGQFF. The DNA of the CDR3 is TGCAGTGCTACGATATCCGAGGGGCAGTTCTTC.